The present entry profiles one T cell receptor beta chain with its context. Its antigen remains unknown. Graves' hyperthyroidism qualified as stable when ophthalmopathy did not progress within 18 months. TCR beta CDR3 region amplification was performed from RNA transcripts. The HTBI set primed first-round TCR CDR3 RT-PCR. TCRdb called the multiplex PCR reads again in MiXCR, with one record for every CDR3 protein. The sample carries about 420,000 distinct CDR3 sequences, 15% to 18% recorded once. This sample is part of a study of T cells in Graves' hyperthyroidism and ophthalmopathy. On the study more broadly: Blood from the periphery was taken at initial diagnosis, before any treatment.

Study findings and constraints: By a 13 V-J model, ophthalmopathy was set apart from stable hyperthyroidism.

Trimming cost V 1 base and J 4 bases, with 1 base left between them. The CDR3 covers 12 residues. Germline V gene lookup returns CDR1 LNHDA and CDR2 SQIVND (reference sequence). The receptor's source is a woman aged 18-29 years with Graves' hyperthyroidism. The genes are TRBV19 and TRBJ1-4, with no clear D. Source material: blood. This chain's CDR3 is CASSIVNEKLFF. CDR3 in DNA: TGTGCCAGTAGTATAGTTAATGAAAAACTGTTTTTT. Full variable domain (missing parts from reference TRBV19 and TRBJ1-4): DGGITQSPKYLFRKEGQNVTLSCEQNLNHDAMYWYRQDPGQGLRLIYYSQIVNDFQKGDIAEGYSVSREKKESFPLTVTSAQKNPTAFYLCASSIVNEKLFFGSGTQLSVL.